This T cell receptor beta chain was obtained from a study of blood T cell repertoires in COVID-19. Some clones are missing from TCRdb's copy, which holds only in-frame ones; the method was immunoSEQ multiplex PCR. This sample has tens of thousands of clones, with about 83% found just once. The trim removed 4 bases at V and 5 bases at J, leaving 7 bases unmatched. CDR1 is SGHDT and CDR2 is YYEEEE in the germline V gene. The CDR3 runs to 15 residues. This TCR was recovered from a man in his forties with acute or convalescent COVID-19. The rearrangement uses TRBV5-6 and TRBJ2-5, with TRBD1 matching over 11 bases. Sequenced sample: peripheral blood. The DNA for the CDR3 is TGTGCCAGCAGCAATGGACAGGGGGCATGGGAGACCCAGTACTTC. It encodes CASSNGQGAWETQYF.